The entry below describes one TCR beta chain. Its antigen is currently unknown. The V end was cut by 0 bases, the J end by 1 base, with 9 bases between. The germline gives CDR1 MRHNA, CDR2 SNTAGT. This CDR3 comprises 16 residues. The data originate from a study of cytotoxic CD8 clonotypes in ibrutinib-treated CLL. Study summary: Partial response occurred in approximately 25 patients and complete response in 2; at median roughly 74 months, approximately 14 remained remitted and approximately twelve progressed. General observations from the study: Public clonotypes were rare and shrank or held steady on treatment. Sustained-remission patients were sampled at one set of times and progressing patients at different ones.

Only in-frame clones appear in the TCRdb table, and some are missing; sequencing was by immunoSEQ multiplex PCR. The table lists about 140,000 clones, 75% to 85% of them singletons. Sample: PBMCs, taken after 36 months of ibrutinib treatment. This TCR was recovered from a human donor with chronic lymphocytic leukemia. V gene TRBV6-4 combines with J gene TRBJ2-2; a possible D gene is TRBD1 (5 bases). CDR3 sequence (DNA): TGTGCCAGCAGTGACTCTACAGGAGTGAACACCGGGGAGCTGTTTTTT. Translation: CASSDSTGVNTGELFF.